The entry that follows covers one T cell receptor beta chain sequence. This clonotype was picked up many times. Which antigen it targets is not known. Base quality data are lacking; no much larger clone is found one base away. The data originate from a study of response to subunit inactivated influenza vaccine (dated by TCRdb to the late 2010s). About the study as a whole: Deep quantitative profiling of the T cell receptor repertoire was used in the study to follow responses to a trivalent subunit inactivated influenza vaccine. The research as a whole found: The authors proposed that each seasonal influenza vaccination may bring in only a limited number of new T cells.

V trim: 4 bases; J trim: 4 bases; unmatched bases: 3. CDR1 MDHEN and CDR2 SYDVKM were looked up in the germline V gene. The cysteine opens and the phenylalanine closes a CDR3 of 14 amino acids. Just CDR3 DNA is preserved here, 42 bases in frame from base 1. Receptor amplification or capture employed RT-PCR. The instrument given in TCRdb is Illumina HiSeq 2500. The public reads were run again by TCRdb, first through fastp at Q25 and then through MiXCR, and only productive beta chains were kept. Rows matching on CDR3 protein sequence are summarized as one entry with the most common DNA and genes. In this sample the table shows 450,000 to 600,000 distinct CDR3 sequences, approximately 17% of which occur a single time. The ten most abundant clones make up 2.5% to 3.5% of the sample.

The chain employs TRBV28 and TRBJ2-5, with 10 junctional bases fitting TRBD1. The receptor comes from a man aged 50 to 69 who received an inactivated influenza vaccine. Donor details come from another sample of the same person, matched by shared clones. This sample comprised CD4+ T cells sorted from PBMCs, obtained less than 30 months after vaccination. CDR3 region: CASSSGTGAETQYF. At the DNA level, the sequence is TGTGCCAGCAGTTCCGGGACAGGGGCAGAGACCCAGTACTTC. The reference TRBV28 and TRBJ2-5 proteins fill in what lies around the CDR3, so the full variable domain reads DVKVTQSSRYLVKRTGEKVFLECVQDMDHENMFWYRQDPGLGLRLIYFSYDVKMKEKGDIPEGYSVSREKKERFSLILESASTNQTSMYLCASSSGTGAETQYFGPGTRLLVL.